This T cell receptor beta chain was profiled in a study of cytomegalovirus exposure and HLA in healthy donors. PCR used 60 Vbeta primers and 13 Jbeta primers. Generated by immunoSEQ multiplex PCR, the TCRdb table keeps only in-frame clones and is missing some. This sample has more than 75,000 clones, with roughly 86% found just once. Germline V lookup: CDR1 LNHNV, CDR2 YYDKDF (reference sequence). Trimming cost V 0 bases and J 0 bases, with 18 bases left between them. The CDR3 totals 18 residues. Points from the study as a whole: Analyzed later, association rates of TCRs varied across HLA loci, with DRB1 most and HLA-C fewest. It was reportedly the case that the classifier diagnosed cytomegalovirus status with high specificity and sensitivity. Some TCR beta chains (roughly 150 of them) were listed as cytomegalovirus-associated. Specific recognition of CMV antigens was confirmed in vitro for a few chains (all CMV-associated).

Of note for this clone: Its antigen is unidentified.

V usage is TRBV15 and J usage is TRBJ2-7; D is ambiguous. Specimen: PBMCs. The receptor was isolated from a young woman in good health and CMV-seropositive. In nucleotides, the CDR3 is TGTGCCACCAGCAGAGATCCCCCCGCCTACCGAGCCTCCTACGAGCAGTACTTC. This sequence encodes CATSRDPPAYRASYEQYF. Supplemented by reference TRBV15 and TRBJ2-7, the full variable domain reads DAMVIQNPRYQVTQFGKPVTLSCSQTLNHNVMYWYQQKSSQAPKLLFHYYDKDFNNEADTPDNFQSRRPNTSFCFLDIRSPGLGDTAMYLCATSRDPPAYRASYEQYFGPGTRLTVT.